The source of this TCR beta chain is a study of early T cells in non-severe SARS-CoV-2 infection. Study in general: Whole-blood bulk RNA, unsorted, was sequenced, and chains were unpaired.

Each single cDNA molecule received a unique molecular identifier. TCRdb ran MiXCR on the 5' RACE reads and lists one entry per CDR3 protein. The sample records around 63,000 distinct CDR3 sequences, 10% being singletons. Findings of the study overall: Clonotype matching in VDJdb favored anti-spike CD8 responses and did not capture private and CD4 specificities.

Points on this clonotype: Its cognate antigen is unknown.

Germline V gene data show CDR1 as KGHDR and CDR2 as SFDVKD. The CDR3 has 15 amino acids. J gave up 4 bases and V 3 bases, and 4 bases lay outside the gene matches. The V and J genes are TRBV24-1 and TRBJ2-1, with TRBD2 matching over 8 bases. The input for sequencing was whole blood, taken at baseline. The TCR was taken from an adult who was a healthcare worker with PCR-confirmed SARS-CoV-2 infection or an uninfected control (not recorded which). CDR3 residues: CATSDAGLGYNEQFF. Written as DNA, the CDR3 is TGTGCCACCAGTGATGCGGGACTAGGGTACAATGAGCAGTTCTTC.